This TCR beta chain was sequenced in a study of T cells after yellow fever vaccination. Findings and caveats of the study: Booster samples showed a return of most primary-vaccination clones (under 97% CD4, about 85% CD8).

This clonotype was picked up a small number of times. The antigen is unknown. TCRdb independently ran MiXCR on the 5' RACE reads; one entry per CDR3 protein. The sample shows 510,000 or so distinct CDR3 sequences, under 25% of them seen only once. The sequence was obtained from a man aged 30 to 39 who received the YFV17D yellow fever vaccine. The sample in question was PBMCs, obtained 15 days after the yellow fever booster vaccination.

The CDR3 loop reads CASTLSGGWYGELFF. CDR3 in DNA: TGTGCCAGCACCCTGTCCGGGGGGTGGTACGGGGAGCTGTTTTTT. V usage is TRBV12-3 or TRBV12-4 and J usage is TRBJ2-2; 7 nucleotides line up with TRBD2. The ends lost 7 bases at V and 7 bases at J; junction bases unmatched: 12. The CDR3 extends over 15 amino acids.